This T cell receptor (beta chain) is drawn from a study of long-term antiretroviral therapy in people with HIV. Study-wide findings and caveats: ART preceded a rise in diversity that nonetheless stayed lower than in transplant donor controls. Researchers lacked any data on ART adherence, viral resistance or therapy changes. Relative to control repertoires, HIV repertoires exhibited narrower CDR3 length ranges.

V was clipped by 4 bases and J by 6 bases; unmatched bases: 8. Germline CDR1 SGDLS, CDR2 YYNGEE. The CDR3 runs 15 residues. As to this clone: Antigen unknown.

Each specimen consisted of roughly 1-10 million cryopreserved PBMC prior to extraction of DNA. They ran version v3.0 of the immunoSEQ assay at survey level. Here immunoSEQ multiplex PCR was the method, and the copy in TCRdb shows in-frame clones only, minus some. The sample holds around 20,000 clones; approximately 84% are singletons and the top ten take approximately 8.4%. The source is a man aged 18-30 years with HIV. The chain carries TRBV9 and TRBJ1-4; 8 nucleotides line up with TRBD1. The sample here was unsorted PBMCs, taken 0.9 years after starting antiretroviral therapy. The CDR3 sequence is CASSLTGTGYEKLFF. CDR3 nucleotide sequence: TGTGCCAGCAGCTTGACCGGGACAGGATATGAAAAACTGTTTTTT.